This entry lists 32 T cell receptor beta chains sequenced from one sample in a study of breast tumors, draining lymph nodes, adjacent tissues (dated by TCRdb to 2016 to 2017). The axillary draining lymph nodes of breast cancer patients were the source of the lymph node samples. The library was generated by multiplex PCR. Sequencer: Illumina HiSeq 2000. TCRdb reanalyzed the raw reads on its own, using fastp at Q25 for trimming and MiXCR for clone calling, and kept in-frame beta chains. Rows matching on CDR3 protein sequence are summarized as one entry with the most common DNA and genes. Across this sample there are about 200,000 distinct CDR3 sequences, with under 40% seen only once. The top ten clones comprise 3.6% of the sample. Sequences were obtained from axillary lymph node tissue. The origin of the receptors is a female donor with breast cancer. Some clones in this sample may be carry-over from other donors' samples.

The chain combines TRBV5-1 with TRBJ2-2; TRBD2 matches at 9 bases. V lost 1 base to trimming and J lost 1 base; unmatched junction nucleotides: 5. Germline assignment: CDR1 SGHRS and CDR2 YFSETQ. CDR3 length: 17 residues. The CDR3 protein is CASSLRLAGLNTGELFF. Written as DNA, the CDR3 is TGCGCCAGCAGCTTGAGGCTAGCGGGATTGAACACCGGGGAGCTGTTTTTT.

The V call is TRBV29-1, the J call TRBJ1-3; D gene uncertain. This CDR3 contains 13 residues. V lost 3 bases and J 0 bases, leaving 6 bases between the germline ends. Per the germline V gene, CDR1 is SQVTM and CDR2 is ANQGSEA. DNA of the CDR3: TGCAGCGTTGACTTGCTCTCTGGAAACACCATATATTTT. Translation gives CSVDLLSGNTIYF.

V and J are TRBV24-1 and TRBJ2-5; TRBD2 matches at 10 bases. The CDR3 length is 14 residues. V was pared by 4 bases and J by 5 bases, with 3 bases of the junction left unmatched. Germline assignment: CDR1 KGHDR and CDR2 SFDVKD. Here the CDR3 DNA reads TGTGCCACCAGTGAGCCGGGACTAGCGGAGACCCAGTACTTC. Translating it yields CATSEPGLAETQYF.

V and J are TRBV19 and TRBJ2-1, with D perhaps TRBD1 or TRBD2 (5 bases each). Germline CDR1 reads LNHDA; CDR2 reads SQIVND (reference sequence). V gave up 8 bases and J gave up 7 bases, with 15 bases separating them. The CDR3 covers 13 residues. The CDR3, as DNA: TGTGCCAGTTACATTTCGAGGGGTAATGAGCAGTTCTTC. Translating it yields CASYISRGNEQFF. Together with reference TRBV19 and TRBJ2-1, the CDR3 gives the full variable domain: DGGITQSPKYLFRKEGQNVTLSCEQNLNHDAMYWYRQDPGQGLRLIYYSQIVNDFQKGDIAEGYSVSREKKESFPLTVTSAQKNPTAFYLCASYISRGNEQFFGPGTRLTVL.

The chain couples TRBV7-2 to TRBJ2-7, with TRBD2 matching 11 bases. Germline assignment: CDR1 SGHTA and CDR2 FQGNSA. Trimming cost V 4 bases and J 3 bases; bases outside gene matches: 11. The CDR3 extends over 17 amino acids. The CDR3 loop reads CASSSPRTSGRYYEQYF. As DNA, the CDR3 is TGTGCCAGCAGCTCCCCACGAACTAGCGGGAGATACTACGAGCAGTACTTC.

Concerning this clonotype: A much larger clonotype is one base distant, so this may be a read error. The chain has TRBV12-3 or TRBV12-4 and TRBJ2-5; D perhaps matches TRBD2 (7 bases). The CDR3 has 16 amino acids. V was pared by 11 bases and J by 5 bases, with 27 bases between. As DNA, the CDR3 is TGTGCCCCGTGTAGGTGGGGAGGGCCGAGGGGGGAGACCCAGTACTTC. The encoded protein is CAPCRWGGPRGETQYF.

The chain combines TRBV7-2 with TRBJ2-3; D might be TRBD2 (5 bases). Germline lookup yields CDR1 SGHTA and CDR2 FQGNSA. Trimming left V 1 base short and J 5 bases short, with 13 bases between. The CDR3 sequence is 15 residues long. The CDR3 protein is CASSLELAFLDTQYF. CDR3 in DNA: TGTGCCAGCAGCTTAGAGCTAGCATTCCTAGATACGCAGTATTTT. Drawing the rest from reference TRBV7-2 and TRBJ2-3, the complete variable domain is GAGVSQSPSNKVTEKGKDVELRCDPISGHTALYWYRQSLGQGLEFLIYFQGNSAPDKSGLPSDRFSAERTGGSVSTLTIQRTQQEDSAVYLCASSLELAFLDTQYFGPGTRLTVL.

Worth noting for this clonotype: A much larger clone lies one base from this, so it may be a read error. The V call is TRBV7-9, the J call TRBJ2-5; 7 bases match TRBD1. CDR3 length: 15 amino acids. Germline CDR1 and CDR2: SEHNR and FQNEAQ (reference sequence). CDR3 region: CASSPGTAHRETQHF. CDR3 nucleotides: TGTGCCAGCAGCCCCGGGACAGCTCACAGGGAGACCCAGCACTTC. Drawing the rest from reference TRBV7-9 and TRBJ2-5, the complete variable domain is DTGVSQNPRHKITKRGQNVTFRCDPISEHNRLYWYRQTLGQGPEFLTYFQNEAQLEKSRLLSDRFSAERPKGSFSTLEIQRTEQGDSAMYLCASSPGTAHRETQHFGPGTRLLVL.

This clonotype was counted ten times or more. This chain uses TRBV29-1 with TRBJ2-1; perhaps TRBD1 as D (5 bases). With 5 bases removed from V and 8 bases from J, the gap between germline ends came to 13 bases. Germline V gene data show CDR1 as SQVTM and CDR2 as ANQGSEA. The CDR3 sequence is 12 residues long. CDR3 region: CSVFQGRDEQFF. Written as DNA, the CDR3 is TGCAGCGTTTTTCAGGGTAGGGATGAGCAGTTCTTC.

The rearrangement links TRBV6-5 to TRBJ1-3; 8 bases fit TRBD1. The junction had 9 bases not matched to a gene; V was cut back by 6 bases and J by 5 bases. CDR3 length equals 15 residues. Germline values: CDR1 MNHEY, CDR2 SVGAGI. The CDR3 sequence: CASRLQGGRRNTIYF. The CDR3 coding sequence is TGTGCCAGCAGGCTACAGGGGGGCAGAAGAAACACCATATATTTT.

This clonotype has at least ten counts. The chain links TRBV7-8 to TRBJ1-5; D call uncertain. Germline CDR1 SGHVS, CDR2 FQNEAQ. The CDR3 length is 14 residues. Trimming shortened V by 1 base and J by 3 bases, and 7 bases separated the two germline ends. The CDR3 sequence: CASSLVGTNQPQHF. The CDR3 DNA follows: TGTGCCAGCAGCTTAGTCGGAACCAATCAGCCCCAGCATTTT. The variable domain in full, with the rest retrieved from reference TRBV7-8 and TRBJ1-5, is GAGVSQSPRYKVAKRGQDVALRCDPISGHVSLFWYQQALGQGPEFLTYFQNEAQLDKSGLPSDRFFAERPEGSVSTLKIQRTQQEDSAVYLCASSLVGTNQPQHFGDGTRLSIL.

The CDR3 DNA reads TGTGCCAGCAGCTTAGTTCTCGGGACAGGGACTGAAGCTTTCTTT. This gives the protein CASSLVLGTGTEAFF. The chain uses TRBV7-8 and TRBJ1-1, with 9 bases identical to TRBD1. After removal of 1 base from V and 5 bases from J, the junction contained 5 bases not matched to a gene. The CDR3 contains 15 residues. Germline assignment: CDR1 SGHVS and CDR2 FQNEAQ.

V and J are TRBV7-6 and TRBJ2-3; TRBD2 matches at 9 bases. V lost 6 bases to trimming and J lost 2 bases; unmatched junction nucleotides: 15. The CDR3 has 18 amino acids. From germline, CDR1 is SGHVS and CDR2 FNYEAQ. The CDR3 region is CASSPSQSERGDTDTQYF. The DNA for the CDR3 is TGTGCCAGCAGTCCATCCCAGTCCGAGCGGGGGGACACAGATACGCAGTATTTT.

V and J are TRBV24-1 and TRBJ2-7; TRBD1 matches 7 bases. Germline V lookup: CDR1 KGHDR, CDR2 SFDVKD. The CDR3 has 15 amino acids. V gave up 5 bases and J gave up 6 bases; unmatched junction bases: 12. The CDR3 loop reads CATSARRQGQFEQYF. CDR3 in DNA: TGTGCCACCAGTGCTAGGAGACAGGGCCAATTCGAGCAGTACTTC.

The CDR3 here is CASTWGQGAGNTIYF. Written as DNA, the CDR3 is TGTGCCAGCACATGGGGACAGGGGGCAGGAAACACCATATATTTT. The rearrangement links TRBV7-6 to TRBJ1-3; the match to TRBD1 covers 12 bases. Germline CDR1 and CDR2: SGHVS and FNYEAQ. CDR3 size: 15 residues. Unmatched junction bases numbered 5, after V lost 7 bases and J lost 4 bases.

Turning to this clonotype: No conserved phenylalanine or tryptophan ends this CDR3, so it is likely a read error. The DNA is omitted, as the CDR3 cannot be located on it reliably, and the CDR3 follows TCRdb's listing. This chain's CDR3 is CASSPTHVSPLLSL. The V gene is TRBV7-6, the J gene TRBJ1-2; the D call in the table, TRBD1, was not verified against the DNA. From germline, CDR1 is SGHVS and CDR2 FNYEAQ. From its first to its last residue, the CDR3 has 14 amino acids.

This chain uses TRBV2 with TRBJ2-1, with 11 bases identical to TRBD2. Germline loops: CDR1 SNHLY, CDR2 FYNNEI. After removal of 6 bases from V and 8 bases from J, the junction contained 6 bases not matched to a gene. The CDR3 loop spans 14 amino acids. The chain's CDR3 is CASRASGRIDEQFF. The CDR3 DNA reads TGTGCCAGCAGGGCTAGCGGGAGGATTGATGAGCAGTTCTTC.

This clonotype has a count of ten or more. This chain's CDR3 is CASSIEEGSSYEQYF. The CDR3 coding sequence is TGTGCCAGTAGTATAGAGGAGGGCAGCTCCTACGAGCAGTACTTC. The J gene is TRBJ2-7, the V gene TRBV19, with TRBD2 as a possible D gene (6 bases). CDR3 length: 15 amino acids. Germline V gene data show CDR1 as LNHDA and CDR2 as SQIVND (reference sequence). V gave up 0 bases and J gave up 0 bases, with 9 bases separating them.

This clonotype has a count of ten or more. The chain recombines TRBV7-9 with TRBJ2-7; TRBD1 aligns across 9 bases. Germline assignment: CDR1 SEHNR and CDR2 FQNEAQ (reference sequence). CDR3 length: 15 amino acids. V gave up 5 bases and J gave up 6 bases; unmatched junction bases: 11. Here the CDR3 reads CASSPPGQGRGEQYF. As DNA, the CDR3 is TGTGCCAGCAGCCCCCCGGGACAGGGAAGGGGCGAGCAGTACTTC.

This clonotype has only a few counts. V usage is TRBV6-5 and J usage is TRBJ2-7; 10 bases match TRBD1. Germline trimming cut 6 bases from V and 3 bases from J; bases unmatched to any gene: 14. The CDR3 contains 17 residues. Germline V gene sequence: CDR1 MNHEY, CDR2 SVGAGI. The CDR3 nucleotides read TGTGCCAGCAGGACCGAAAGCGGGACAGGGGAGGTCTACGAGCAGTACTTC. It codes for CASRTESGTGEVYEQYF.

As to this clonotype: Being one base from a much bigger clone, this may be a read error. The CDR3 does not end in the conserved phenylalanine or tryptophan, so this is likely a read error. The chain couples TRBV19 to TRBJ2-1; maybe TRBD2 (6 bases). The germline V gene encodes CDR1 LNHDA and CDR2 SQIVND (reference sequence). The CDR3 spans 16 residues. V shed 2 bases and J shed 6 bases, with 17 bases lying between them. CDR3 bases: TGTGCCAGTAGTATACCGTCGGTCGGGAGAAGCAATGAGCAGTTCTCC. As protein: CASSIPSVGRSNEQFS.

This rearrangement joins TRBV10-3 to TRBJ1-4, with a weak D call TRBD1 (6 bases). The germline V gene encodes CDR1 ENHRY and CDR2 SYGVKD. This CDR3 region has 12 residues. With 10 bases removed from V and 3 bases from J, the gap between germline ends came to 9 bases. The CDR3 bases are TGTGCCACTGGACAGCCTAATGAAAAACTGTTTTTT. Translating gives CATGQPNEKLFF.

In the case of this clonotype: This may be a read error: a much more frequent sequence differs by one nucleotide. The V gene is TRBV20-1, the J gene TRBJ2-1; D is perhaps TRBD2 (5 bases). Germline V CDR1 and CDR2: DFQATT, SNEGSKA (reference sequence). CDR3 size: 14 residues. The CDR3 coding sequence is TGCAGTGCTAAATCAGTCCCCGACTACACTGAGCAGTTCTTC. Translation gives CSAKSVPDYTEQFF.

This chain links TRBV29-1 with TRBJ1-6; D is unclear. Trimming pared 8 bases from V and 11 bases from J, leaving 16 bases between. Per germline, CDR1 SQVTM and CDR2 ANQGSEA. The CDR3 extends over 12 amino acids. CDR3 amino acids: CSSEGLGTPLHF. The DNA of the CDR3 is TGCAGCAGCGAAGGACTGGGGACACCCCTCCACTTT. The complete variable domain, with remaining parts taken from reference TRBV29-1 and TRBJ1-6, reads SAVISQKPSRDICQRGTSLTIQCQVDSQVTMMFWYRQQPGQSLTLIATANQGSEATYESGFVIDKFPISRPNLTFSTLTVSNMSPEDSSIYLCSSEGLGTPLHFGNGTRLTVT.

This clonotype has only one observation. The CDR3 here is CASSAPEGRRNTIYF. The CDR3 DNA follows: TGTGCCAGCAGCGCCCCGGAGGGACGTCGAAACACCATATATTTT. The chain combines TRBV9 with TRBJ1-3; weak D call: TRBD1 (5 bases). CDR3 length: 15 amino acids. The germline gives CDR1 SGDLS, CDR2 YYNGEE. The V and J ends lost 3 bases and 5 bases respectively, with 15 bases between them.

This clonotype was seen at least ten times. The chain has TRBV12-3 or TRBV12-4 and TRBJ2-1; D ambiguous. This CDR3 contains 13 residues. The ends were cut back, 5 bases at V and 9 bases at J, with 14 bases in the middle. The CDR3 DNA is TGTGCCAGCAGTCAGAGAGAGGTGGGTGAGCAGTTCTTC. This gives the protein CASSQREVGEQFF.

The CDR3: CASSRPGTGENTEAFF. CDR3 bases: TGTGCCAGCAGCCGTCCCGGGACAGGGGAGAACACTGAAGCTTTCTTT. The chain links TRBV7-9 to TRBJ1-1; 10 nucleotides line up with TRBD1. Germline loops: CDR1 SEHNR, CDR2 FQNEAQ (reference sequence). The CDR3 is made up of 16 amino acids. V dropped 5 bases and J dropped 1; count of bases not matched to a gene: 7.

This clonotype showed up just a few times. Sequence at one end of the junction differs from germline and may be a read error. The genes are TRBV6-5 and TRBJ1-5, with no clear D. Germline-derived CDR1 and CDR2 are MNHEY and SVGAGI. This CDR3 has 15 amino acids. CDR3: CASSHSQYSNQPQHF. The DNA for the CDR3 is TGTGCCAGCAGTCACTCACAGTATAGCAATCAGCCCCAGCATTTT.

Many counts were recorded for this clonotype. The gene calls are TRBV5-1 and TRBJ2-2, with TRBD1 matching 7 bases. The CDR3 is 15 amino acids. With 0 bases clipped from V and 5 bases from J, the junction kept 4 bases outside the gene matches. Germline V gene sequence: CDR1 SGHRS, CDR2 YFSETQ. CDR3 bases: TGCGCCAGCAGCTTGGACAGGGGTTTGACCGGGGAGCTGTTTTTT. This gives the protein CASSLDRGLTGELFF.

A remark on this clonotype: A read error may explain this, as a much larger clone is one base away. The chain is built from TRBV6-1 and TRBJ1-3, with unresolved D. The V gene lost 11 bases and the J gene lost 0 bases, with 20 bases spanning the gap. The CDR3 is 16 residues long. The germline V gene has CDR1 MNHNS and CDR2 SASEGT. The CDR3 protein is CAGTEGGTISGNTIYF. The CDR3 coding sequence is TGTGCCGGCACCGAAGGAGGAACCATCTCTGGAAACACCATATATTTT.

This clonotype has ten or more counts. The chain has TRBV4-2 and TRBJ2-3, with 15 bases aligning to TRBD2. Germline-derived CDR1 and CDR2 are LGHNA and YNFKEQ. The ends lost 5 bases at V and 6 bases at J; junction bases unmatched: 6. The CDR3 has 16 residues. CDR3 DNA sequence: TGTGCCAGCAGCGGAGGACTAGCGGGAGGGCCGGATACGCAGTATTTT. This sequence encodes CASSGGLAGGPDTQYF.

This clonotype came up many times. The chain recombines TRBV19 with TRBJ1-3; no firm D call. The germline V gene encodes CDR1 LNHDA and CDR2 SQIVND (reference sequence). The V end was cut by 6 bases, the J end by 0 bases, with 9 bases between. The CDR3 has 14 amino acids. This CDR3 is CASRSLSSGNTIYF. The CDR3 DNA is TGTGCCAGTAGGTCGCTGAGCTCTGGAAACACCATATATTTT.